This T cell receptor (beta chain) was found in a study of blood T cell repertoires in COVID-19. The wider study: T cells, B-cell-depleted T cells, or PBMCs provided the cDNA or gDNA that served as material.

TCRdb's table, derived via immunoSEQ multiplex PCR, lists solely in-frame clones and lacks some. The data contain 250,000 to 350,000 clones, roughly 80% of them seen just once; the ten biggest clones take up more than 1.1%. This CDR3 region has 15 residues. V dropped 2 bases and J dropped 1 base, with 10 bases sitting between them. Germline loops: CDR1 SGHNT, CDR2 YYREEE (reference sequence). The sample consisted of peripheral blood. The receptor comes from a human donor with COVID-19, enrolled during active disease. The donor label of this sample is uncertain. This sequence joins TRBV5-4 and TRBJ2-4; possibly TRBD2 for D (6 bases). The CDR3 coding sequence is TGTGCCAGCAGCTTAACGGGGGTGGCCAAAAACATTCAGTACTTC. This codes for CASSLTGVAKNIQYF. The variable domain in full, with the rest retrieved from reference TRBV5-4 and TRBJ2-4, is ETGVTQSPTHLIKTRGQQVTLRCSSQSGHNTVSWYQQALGQGPQFIFQYYREEENGRGNFPPRFSGLQFPNYSSELNVNALELDDSALYLCASSLTGVAKNIQYFGAGTRLSVL.